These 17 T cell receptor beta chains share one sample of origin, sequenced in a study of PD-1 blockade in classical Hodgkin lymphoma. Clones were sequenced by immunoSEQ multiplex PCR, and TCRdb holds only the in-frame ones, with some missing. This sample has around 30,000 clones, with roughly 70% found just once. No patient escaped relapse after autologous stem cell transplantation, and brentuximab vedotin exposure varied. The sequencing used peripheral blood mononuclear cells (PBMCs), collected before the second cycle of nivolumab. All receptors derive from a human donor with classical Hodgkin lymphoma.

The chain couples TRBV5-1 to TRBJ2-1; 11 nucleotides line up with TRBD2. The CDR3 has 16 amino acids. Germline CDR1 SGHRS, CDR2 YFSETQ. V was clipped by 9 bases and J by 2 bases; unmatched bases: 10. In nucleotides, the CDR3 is TGCGCCACCAGAGAGGGGACTAGCGGAACCTACAATGAGCAGTTCTTC. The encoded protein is CATREGTSGTYNEQFF.

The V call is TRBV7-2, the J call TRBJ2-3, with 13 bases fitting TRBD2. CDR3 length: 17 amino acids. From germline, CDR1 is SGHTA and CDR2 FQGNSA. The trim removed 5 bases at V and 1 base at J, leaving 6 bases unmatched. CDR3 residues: CASSQRLAGGRTDTQYF. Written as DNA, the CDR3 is TGTGCCAGCAGCCAGCGACTAGCGGGGGGCCGCACAGATACGCAGTATTTT.

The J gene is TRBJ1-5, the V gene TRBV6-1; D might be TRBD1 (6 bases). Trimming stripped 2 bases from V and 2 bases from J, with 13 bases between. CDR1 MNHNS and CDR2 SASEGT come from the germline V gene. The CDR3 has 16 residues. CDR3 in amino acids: CASSELRGEGNQPQHF. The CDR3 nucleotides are TGTGCCAGCAGTGAATTAAGGGGGGAAGGCAATCAGCCCCAGCATTTT.

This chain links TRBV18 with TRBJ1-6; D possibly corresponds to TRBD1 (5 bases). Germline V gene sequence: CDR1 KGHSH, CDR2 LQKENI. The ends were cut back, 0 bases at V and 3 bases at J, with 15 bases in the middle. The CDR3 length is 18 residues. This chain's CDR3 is CASSPPISGARYNSPLHF. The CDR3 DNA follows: TGTGCCAGCTCACCACCGATCTCCGGGGCCCGCTATAATTCACCCCTCCACTTT.

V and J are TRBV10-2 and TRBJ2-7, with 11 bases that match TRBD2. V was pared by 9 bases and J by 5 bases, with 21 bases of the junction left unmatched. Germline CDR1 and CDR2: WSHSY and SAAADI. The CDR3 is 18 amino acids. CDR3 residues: CASPWGGVAGGHRNEQYV. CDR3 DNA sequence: TGCGCCAGTCCTTGGGGGGGGGTAGCGGGGGGGCATCGGAACGAGCAGTACGTC.

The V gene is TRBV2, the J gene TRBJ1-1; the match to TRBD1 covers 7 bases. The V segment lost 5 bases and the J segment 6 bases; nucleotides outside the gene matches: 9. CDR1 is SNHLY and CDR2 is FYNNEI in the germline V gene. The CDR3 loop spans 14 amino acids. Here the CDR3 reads CASSLDRAVAEAFF. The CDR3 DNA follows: TGTGCCAGCAGTCTTGACAGGGCGGTCGCTGAAGCTTTCTTT.

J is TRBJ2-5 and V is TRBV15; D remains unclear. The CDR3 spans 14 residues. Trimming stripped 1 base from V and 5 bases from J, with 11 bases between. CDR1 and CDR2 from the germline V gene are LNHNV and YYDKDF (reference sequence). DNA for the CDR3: TGTGCCACCAGCAGAGGGGAATTCATGGAGACCCAGTACTTC. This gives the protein CATSRGEFMETQYF. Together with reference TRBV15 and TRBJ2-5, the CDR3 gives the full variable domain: DAMVIQNPRYQVTQFGKPVTLSCSQTLNHNVMYWYQQKSSQAPKLLFHYYDKDFNNEADTPDNFQSRRPNTSFCFLDIRSPGLGDTAMYLCATSRGEFMETQYFGPGTRLLVL.

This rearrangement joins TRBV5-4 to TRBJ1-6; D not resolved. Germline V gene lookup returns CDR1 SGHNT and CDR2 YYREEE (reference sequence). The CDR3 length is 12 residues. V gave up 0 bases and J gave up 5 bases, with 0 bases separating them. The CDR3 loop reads CASSLDNSPLHF. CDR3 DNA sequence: TGTGCCAGCAGCTTGGATAATTCACCCCTCCACTTT.

CDR3 bases: TGTGCCAGTAGTAGGGAAGGGCAGAACCCCTTCACCTTC. Translated, it gives CASSREGQNPFTF. V and J are TRBV19 and TRBJ1-2; D unresolved. The CDR3 runs 13 residues. Germline V CDR1 and CDR2: LNHDA, SQIVND (reference sequence). The V gene lost 4 bases and the J gene lost 13 bases, with 19 bases spanning the gap.

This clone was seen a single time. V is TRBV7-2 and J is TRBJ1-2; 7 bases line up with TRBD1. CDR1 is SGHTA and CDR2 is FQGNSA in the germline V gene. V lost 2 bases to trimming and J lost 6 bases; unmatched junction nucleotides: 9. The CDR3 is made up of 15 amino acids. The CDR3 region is CASSLMTGMMDGYTF. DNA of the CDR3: TGTGCCAGCAGCTTAATGACAGGGATGATGGATGGCTACACCTTC.

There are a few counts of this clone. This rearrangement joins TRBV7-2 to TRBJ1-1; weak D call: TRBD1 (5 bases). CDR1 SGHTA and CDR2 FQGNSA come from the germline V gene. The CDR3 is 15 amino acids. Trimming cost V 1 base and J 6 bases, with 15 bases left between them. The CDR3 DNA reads TGTGCCAGCAGCTTAGATGGGGCCGGTTCTGCTGAAGCTTTCTTT. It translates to CASSLDGAGSAEAFF. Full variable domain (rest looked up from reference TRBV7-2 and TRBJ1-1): GAGVSQSPSNKVTEKGKDVELRCDPISGHTALYWYRQSLGQGLEFLIYFQGNSAPDKSGLPSDRFSAERTGGSVSTLTIQRTQQEDSAVYLCASSLDGAGSAEAFFGQGTRLTVV.

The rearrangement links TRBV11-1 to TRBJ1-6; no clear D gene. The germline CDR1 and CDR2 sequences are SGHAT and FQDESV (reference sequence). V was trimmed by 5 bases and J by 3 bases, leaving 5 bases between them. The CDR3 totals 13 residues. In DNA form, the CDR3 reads TGTGCCAGCAGCGGTGGCTATAATTCACCCCTCCACTTT. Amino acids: CASSGGYNSPLHF.

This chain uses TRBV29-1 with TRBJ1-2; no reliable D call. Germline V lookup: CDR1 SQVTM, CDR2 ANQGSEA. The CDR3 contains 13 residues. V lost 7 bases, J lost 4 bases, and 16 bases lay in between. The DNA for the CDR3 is TGCAGCGCACTCGACAACGCCTCCTATGGCTACACCTTC. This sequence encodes CSALDNASYGYTF.

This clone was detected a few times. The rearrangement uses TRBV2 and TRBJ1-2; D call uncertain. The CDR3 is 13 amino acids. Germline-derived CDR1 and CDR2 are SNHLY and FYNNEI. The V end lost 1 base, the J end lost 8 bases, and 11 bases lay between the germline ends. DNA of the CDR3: TGTGCCAGCAGTGAAGATGCGGGGAGGGGCTACACCTTC. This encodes CASSEDAGRGYTF.

The CDR3 nucleotides read TGTGCCAGCAGCCCCTCCCCGGGCCTCGGGGGGACATACCAAGAGACCCAGTACTTC. Residues: CASSPSPGLGGTYQETQYF. The chain employs TRBV28 and TRBJ2-5, with D possibly being TRBD2 (7 bases). The CDR3 is 19 amino acids. Between the trimmed V and J ends, which lost 6 bases and 0 bases, there was a span of 26 bases. Germline V gene lookup returns CDR1 MDHEN and CDR2 SYDVKM.

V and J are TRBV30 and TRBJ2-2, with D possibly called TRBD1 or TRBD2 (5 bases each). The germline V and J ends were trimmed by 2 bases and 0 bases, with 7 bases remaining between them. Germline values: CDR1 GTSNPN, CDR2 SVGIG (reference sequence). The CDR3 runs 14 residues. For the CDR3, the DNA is TGTGCCTGGAGTCGGGGCCCGAACACCGGGGAGCTGTTTTTT. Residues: CAWSRGPNTGELFF.

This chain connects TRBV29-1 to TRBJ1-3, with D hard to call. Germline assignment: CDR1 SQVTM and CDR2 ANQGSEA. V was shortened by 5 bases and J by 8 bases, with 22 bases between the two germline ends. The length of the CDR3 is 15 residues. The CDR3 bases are TGCAGCGTTTGGGGAGACACCCCCACACCTGACACCATATATTTT. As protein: CSVWGDTPTPDTIYF.